The T cell receptor (beta chain) under discussion was sequenced for a study of blood T cell repertoires in COVID-19. Study-wide context: T cells, B-cell-depleted T cells, or PBMCs supplied cDNA or gDNA.

Sequenced by immunoSEQ multiplex PCR; TCRdb stores in-frame clones only, minus some. The data show fewer than 300,000 clones, about 89% seen once. CDR3 length equals 16 residues. The junction had 11 bases not matched to a gene; V was cut back by 4 bases and J by 7 bases. The germline gives CDR1 KGHDR, CDR2 SFDVKD. The chain joins TRBV24-1 to TRBJ2-3; 9 bases agree with TRBD1. The sample comprised peripheral blood. This clonotype was obtained from a man between 35 and 55 years old who had recovered from COVID-19. CDR3 region: CATSERGGTGRYTQYF. The CDR3 DNA follows: TGTGCCACCAGTGAACGTGGGGGGACAGGGCGATATACGCAGTATTTT.